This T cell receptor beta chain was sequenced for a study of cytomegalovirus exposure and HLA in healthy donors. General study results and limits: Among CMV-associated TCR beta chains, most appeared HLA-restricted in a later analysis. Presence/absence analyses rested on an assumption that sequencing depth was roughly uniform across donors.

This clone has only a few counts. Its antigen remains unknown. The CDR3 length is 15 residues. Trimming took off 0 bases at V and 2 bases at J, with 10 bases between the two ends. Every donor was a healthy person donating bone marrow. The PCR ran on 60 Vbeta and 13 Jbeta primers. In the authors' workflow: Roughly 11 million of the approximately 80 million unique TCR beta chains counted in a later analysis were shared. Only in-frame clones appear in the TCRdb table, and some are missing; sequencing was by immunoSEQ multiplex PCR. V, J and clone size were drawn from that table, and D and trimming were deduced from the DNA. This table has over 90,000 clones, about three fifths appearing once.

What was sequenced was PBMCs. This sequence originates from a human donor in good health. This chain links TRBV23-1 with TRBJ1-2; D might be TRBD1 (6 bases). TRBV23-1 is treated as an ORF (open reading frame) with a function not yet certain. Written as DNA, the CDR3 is TGCGCCAGCAGTCAATCGAGACAGGAGAACTATGGCTACACCTTC. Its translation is CASSQSRQENYGYTF.